A selection of T cell receptor beta chains follows, all from one sample in a study of T cells after yellow fever vaccination. MiXCR, run by TCRdb on the 5' RACE reads, gives a single entry per CDR3 protein. Of about 170,000 distinct CDR3 sequences detected, about 6% appear once; the ten largest clones hold less than 3%. This specimen was CD4+ T cells sorted from PBMCs, taken on the day of the first yellow fever vaccination. The receptors were sampled from a man in his late teens or twenties who received the YFV17D yellow fever vaccine. The CDR3 runs from the conserved cysteine through the conserved F or W. The D gene is left open where the match is weak. Size tells how often a clone was seen (once, few, many) or the class of an expanded clone, and some rows leave it out.

d_call j_call v_call clone_size cdr3_aa cdr3_nt
TRBD1 TRBJ2-5 TRBV18 many CAGTLWVGTEIEETQYF TGTGCCGGGACACTTTGGGTCGGGACAGAGATTGAAGAGACCCAGTACTTC
TRBD1 TRBJ1-4 TRBV5-1 many CASSYQGADEKLFF TGCGCCAGCAGTTACCAGGGGGCTGATGAAAAACTGTTTTTT
- TRBJ2-7 TRBV5-1 - CDSSLAPDGPYEQYF TGCGACAGCAGCTTGGCCCCGGACGGACCCTACGAGCAGTACTTC
- TRBJ2-1 TRBV3-1 many CASSRSGFDYNEQFF TGTGCCAGCAGCCGCTCGGGCTTCGACTACAATGAGCAGTTCTTC
- TRBJ1-6 TRBV12-5 many CASGLPRGGSYNSPLHF TGTGCTAGTGGTTTGCCCCGCGGGGGCTCCTATAATTCACCCCTCCACTTT
TRBD1 TRBJ2-7 TRBV7-2 many CASSLTGGHEQYF TGTGCCAGCAGCTTAACAGGGGGCCACGAGCAGTACTTC
- TRBJ2-3 TRBV10-3 many CATHSTDTQYF TGTGCCACCCATAGCACAGATACGCAGTATTTT
TRBD2 TRBJ2-2 TRBV7-2 - CASSRAGGTGELFF TGTGCCAGCAGCCGAGCGGGGGGGACCGGGGAGCTGTTTTTT
- TRBJ2-5 TRBV7-2 many CASSLAGSAQYF TGTGCCAGCAGCTTAGCGGGCTCGGCCCAGTACTTC
- TRBJ1-5 TRBV7-2 many CASSLRVQEQPQHF TGTGCCAGCAGCTTAAGGGTTCAGGAACAGCCCCAGCATTTT
- TRBJ2-1 TRBV7-2 many CASSLRSGSSSYNEQFF TGTGCCAGCAGCTTAAGGTCAGGGAGTAGCTCCTACAATGAGCAGTTCTTC
TRBD2 TRBJ2-5 TRBV6-5 many CASSYPGGQETQYF TGTGCCAGCAGTTACCCGGGGGGGCAAGAGACCCAGTACTTC
- TRBJ2-2 TRBV12-3/TRBV12-4 many CASSPATNTGELFF TGTGCCAGCAGTCCCGCAACGAACACCGGGGAGCTGTTTTTT